Following are 17 T cell receptor beta chains from one sample sequenced in a study of T-cell reconstitution after alpha-beta-depleted transplantation in children. The TCRbeta library was prepared with unique molecular identifiers. TCRdb re-analysed the PCR reads in MiXCR, keeping a single row per CDR3 protein. The table shows approximately 800,000 distinct CDR3 sequences, with approximately 15% occurring only once. This specimen consisted of PBMCs, mostly from graft donor cells, obtained 360 days after TCRalphabeta/CD19-depleted stem cell transplant. The receptors here all came from a male patient under 18 who had a stem cell transplant for acute lymphoblastic leukemia, so the T cells may come from the graft donor.

This clonotype has only a few counts. The chain links TRBV10-1 to TRBJ2-7, with TRBD2 identical over 8 bases. Germline trimming cut 8 bases from V and 7 bases from J; bases unmatched to any gene: 10. This CDR3 comprises 13 residues. CDR1 and CDR2 from the germline V gene are WNHNN and SYGVQD (reference sequence). In nucleotides, the CDR3 is TGCGCCAGCGGCCATAGCGGGACGGGTGAGCAGTACTTC. Translating gives CASGHSGTGEQYF.

The table lists this clonotype with a few counts. The chain carries TRBV6-1 and TRBJ2-3; TRBD2 aligns across 16 bases. V lost 6 bases to trimming and J lost 1 base; unmatched junction nucleotides: 10. The CDR3 spans 19 residues. Germline CDR1 MNHNS, CDR2 SASEGT. Here the CDR3 DNA reads TGTGCCAGCAGGGGGACTAGCGGGAGGGCCCTCCTTCGCACAGATACGCAGTATTTT. Amino acids: CASRGTSGRALLRTDTQYF.

This clonotype was counted between two and nine times. This chain connects TRBV6-5 to TRBJ1-5; a weak D match, TRBD1 (6 bases). CDR3 length: 13 residues. The V end lost 6 bases, the J end lost 7 bases, and 13 bases lay between the germline ends. Per germline, CDR1 MNHEY and CDR2 SVGAGI. CDR3 region: CASSYTGNQPQHF. As DNA, the CDR3 is TGTGCCAGCAGCTACACAGGGAACCAGCCCCAGCATTTT.

This clonotype was seen a few times. The rearrangement joins TRBV10-3 to TRBJ2-2, with D possibly called TRBD1 or TRBD2 (5 bases each). Germline V gene data show CDR1 as ENHRY and CDR2 as SYGVKD. The CDR3 sequence is 14 residues long. Deletions cut 7 bases from V and 0 bases from J, with 9 bases between. The CDR3 loop reads CAINPGPNTGELFF. DNA for the CDR3: TGTGCCATCAATCCGGGACCGAACACCGGGGAGCTGTTTTTT.

V gene TRBV25-1 combines with J gene TRBJ2-7; D unresolved. V was shortened by 1 base and J by 4 bases, with 8 bases between the two germline ends. The CDR3 runs 13 residues. Germline CDR1 reads MGHDK; CDR2 reads SYGVNS. The CDR3 loop is CASSESNGYEQYF. Written as DNA, the CDR3 is TGTGCCAGCAGTGAATCCAACGGGTACGAGCAGTACTTC.

The chain carries TRBV20-1 and TRBJ2-4; D remains ambiguous. Germline CDR1 is DFQATT and CDR2 is SNEGSKA (reference sequence). The germline V and J ends were trimmed by 2 bases and 5 bases, with 4 bases remaining between them. CDR3 size: 11 residues. The CDR3 DNA reads TGCAGTGCTAGAAACCAAAACATTCAGTACTTC. Amino acid sequence: CSARNQNIQYF.

The CDR3 reads CSVESRYGANVLTF. The CDR3 nucleotides read TGCAGCGTTGAATCCCGGTACGGGGCCAACGTCCTGACTTTC. The chain uses TRBV29-1 and TRBJ2-6; D is ambiguous. The germline V gene has CDR1 SQVTM and CDR2 ANQGSEA. The CDR3 has 14 amino acids. V was pared by 2 bases and J by 4 bases, with 9 bases between.

This clonotype was found a few times. V gene TRBV19 combines with J gene TRBJ2-7; D unresolved. The V end lost 3 bases, the J end lost 7 bases, and 10 bases lay between the germline ends. The CDR3 extends over 12 amino acids. Germline CDR1 LNHDA, CDR2 SQIVND (reference sequence). CDR3 residues: CASSISHGEQYF. CDR3 in DNA: TGTGCCAGTAGTATTAGCCATGGTGAGCAGTACTTC.

This clonotype has just a few counts. The CDR3: CASTTRLAGSYNEQFF. The CDR3 DNA is TGTGCCAGCACAACTAGGCTAGCGGGATCCTACAATGAGCAGTTCTTC. The V gene is TRBV6-1, the J gene TRBJ2-1; TRBD2 agrees at 9 bases. The CDR3 is 16 amino acids. CDR1 MNHNS and CDR2 SASEGT come from the germline V gene. Trimming at V came to 7 bases and at J to 1 base, leaving 8 bases not matched to a gene.

This clonotype occurred a few times. This chain uses TRBV27 with TRBJ2-1; 8 bases agree with TRBD2. Germline-derived CDR1 and CDR2 are MNHEY and SMNVEV (reference sequence). With 6 bases clipped from V and 6 bases from J, the junction kept 10 bases outside the gene matches. CDR3 length equals 15 residues. The CDR3 sequence is CASRAGLAGGNEQFF. The CDR3 DNA reads as TGTGCCAGCAGGGCTGGGCTAGCGGGCGGCAATGAGCAGTTCTTC.

The chain recombines TRBV9 with TRBJ2-7, with D unclear. This CDR3 comprises 16 residues. Trimming shortened V by 3 bases and J by 1 base, and 17 bases separated the two germline ends. Per the germline V gene, CDR1 is SGDLS and CDR2 is YYNGEE. The CDR3 DNA follows: TGTGCCAGCAGCGCTTCCCTTTGGGCGGAATCCTACGAGCAGTACTTC. Its protein is CASSASLWAESYEQYF.

V usage is TRBV27 and J usage is TRBJ2-4, with 11 nucleotides matching TRBD2. This CDR3 region has 20 residues. The junction had 24 bases not matched to a gene; V was cut back by 3 bases and J by 11 bases. CDR1 is MNHEY, CDR2 SMNVEV, per germline (reference sequence). CDR3 coding DNA: TGTGCCAGCAGTTTCAGAGTTTCCTTTTTAGCGGGAGGGCCGAGGGAGCTTCAGTACTTC. Amino acid sequence: CASSFRVSFLAGGPRELQYF.

The gene calls are TRBV7-2 and TRBJ2-7, with 8 bases lining up with TRBD2. Germline assignment: CDR1 SGHTA and CDR2 FQGNSA. The CDR3 is made up of 14 amino acids. The V and J ends lost 3 bases and 4 bases, in that order; junction bases with no gene match: 5. This CDR3 reads CASSLGREGYEQYF. The CDR3 coding sequence is TGTGCCAGCAGCTTGGGCCGGGAGGGGTACGAGCAGTACTTC.

This clonotype was seen more than once but under ten times. The chain couples TRBV7-9 to TRBJ2-7; D is unresolved. The CDR3 runs to 13 residues. Trimming removed 2 bases at V and 6 bases at J, with 11 bases between. Germline V lookup: CDR1 SEHNR, CDR2 FQNEAQ (reference sequence). This CDR3 reads CASSLTGQSEQYF. The CDR3 nucleotides are TGTGCCAGCAGCTTAACTGGGCAGAGCGAGCAGTACTTC.

This clonotype has only a few counts. The chain carries TRBV7-3 and TRBJ2-1; the match to TRBD2 covers 13 bases. The CDR3 runs 19 residues. Germline loops: CDR1 SGHTA, CDR2 FQGTGA. Trimming cost V 6 bases and J 4 bases; bases outside gene matches: 15. CDR3 region: CASSQGLAGEWVGYNEQFF. The CDR3 DNA sequence: TGTGCCAGCAGTCAAGGACTAGCGGGAGAGTGGGTTGGGTACAATGAGCAGTTCTTC.

Concerning this clonotype itself: A single base separates this from a much larger clone, so it may be a read error. This chain connects TRBV10-3 to TRBJ2-1; perhaps TRBD2 as D (5 bases). Looked up from germline, CDR1 is ENHRY and CDR2 is SYGVKD. The CDR3 contains 15 residues. The CDR3 DNA is TGTGCCATCACGGCTAGCATTTCCTCCTACAATGAGCACTTCTTC. This gives the protein CAITASISSYNEHFF.

The rearrangement joins TRBV7-8 to TRBJ2-1; TRBD2 is a possible D gene (5 bases). Per germline, CDR1 SGHVS and CDR2 FQNEAQ. CDR3 length: 13 residues. V lost 8 bases and J 0 bases, leaving 8 bases between the germline ends. The CDR3 region has the DNA TGTGCCAGCCAGCGGAGCTCCTACAATGAGCAGTTCTTC. Protein: CASQRSSYNEQFF. Variable domain in full (rest from reference TRBV7-8 and TRBJ2-1): GAGVSQSPRYKVAKRGQDVALRCDPISGHVSLFWYQQALGQGPEFLTYFQNEAQLDKSGLPSDRFFAERPEGSVSTLKIQRTQQEDSAVYLCASQRSSYNEQFFGPGTRLTVL.